This T cell receptor (beta chain) was found in a study of T cells in Graves' hyperthyroidism and ophthalmopathy. Many counts were recorded for this clonotype. TCR beta CDR3 sequences were amplified from RNA transcripts. RT-PCR in the first round (using the HTBI primer set) targeted the TCR CDR3. MiXCR, applied by TCRdb to the multiplex PCR reads, yields one record per CDR3 protein. This table holds around 480,000 distinct CDR3 sequences, about an eighth found once. Diagnoses used clinical symptoms, serum thyroxine and TRAb, thyroid ultrasound and orbital computed tomography. Sequenced input: blood. The receptor was isolated from a woman between 18 and 30 years old with Graves' hyperthyroidism.

CDR3 region: CSARAQGTNTEAFF. The CDR3 nucleotides are TGCAGTGCTAGAGCCCAGGGTACGAACACTGAAGCTTTCTTT. The gene calls are TRBV20-1 and TRBJ1-1, with D perhaps TRBD1 (5 bases). The CDR3 has 14 amino acids. Germline CDR1 is DFQATT and CDR2 is SNEGSKA (reference sequence). The ends were cut back, 1 base at V and 1 base at J, with 10 bases in the middle.